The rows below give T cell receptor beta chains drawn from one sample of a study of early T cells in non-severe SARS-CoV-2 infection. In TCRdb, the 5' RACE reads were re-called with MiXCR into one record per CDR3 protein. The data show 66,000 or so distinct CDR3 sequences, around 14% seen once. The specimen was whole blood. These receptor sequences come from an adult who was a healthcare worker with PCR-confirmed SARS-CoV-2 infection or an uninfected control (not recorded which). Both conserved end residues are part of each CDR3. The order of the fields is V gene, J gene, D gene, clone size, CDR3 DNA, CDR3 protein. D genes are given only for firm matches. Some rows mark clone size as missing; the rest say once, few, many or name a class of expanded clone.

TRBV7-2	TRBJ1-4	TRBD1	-	TGTGCCAGCAGCTCACGGACAGGGCAGGGCCAACTGTTTTTT	CASSSRTGQGQLFF
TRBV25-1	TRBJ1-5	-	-	TGTGCCAGCAGTGAACGCTCTCGGGAGGGGCCCCAGCATTTT	CASSERSREGPQHF
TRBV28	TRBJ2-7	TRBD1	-	TGTGCCAGCAGTCCCCAACAGGGGTTCTCCTACGAGCAGTACTTC	CASSPQQGFSYEQYF
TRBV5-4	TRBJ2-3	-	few	TGTGCCAGCAGCTTGATCGCGGGGCTTACAGATACGCAGTATTTT	CASSLIAGLTDTQYF
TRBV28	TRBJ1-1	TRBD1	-	TGTGCCAGCAGTCCGTTCGACAATGCAGGGGGAGCTTTCTTT	CASSPFDNAGGAFF
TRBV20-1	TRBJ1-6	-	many	TGCAGTGCTAGTAAACAGGAGAATTCACCCCTCCACTTT	CSASKQENSPLHF
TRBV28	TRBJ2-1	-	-	TGTGCCAGCAGTAGGGTCGGCGGGGTCTACAATGAGCAGTTCTTC	CASSRVGGVYNEQFF
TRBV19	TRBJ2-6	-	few	TGTGCCAGTAGTATGGGCCCTTCTGGGGCCAACGTCCTGACTTTC	CASSMGPSGANVLTF
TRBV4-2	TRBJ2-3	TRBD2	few	TGTGCCAGCAGCTCCCGGACTAGCGCCACAGATACGCAGTATTTT	CASSSRTSATDTQYF
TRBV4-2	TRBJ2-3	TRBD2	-	TGTGCCAGCAGCCATGGGAGACTCGGCGGGAGTACAGATACGCAGTATTTT	CASSHGRLGGSTDTQYF
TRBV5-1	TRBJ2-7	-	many	TGCGCCAGCAGCTTGAGAACGTACGAGCAGTACTTC	CASSLRTYEQYF
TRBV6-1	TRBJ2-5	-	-	TGTGCCATCTCAAGCACCGGAACCGAGACCCAGTACTTC	CAISSTGTETQYF
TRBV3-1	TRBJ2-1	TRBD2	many	TGTGCCAGCAGCCCCGGGACTAGCGGGAGGTACAATGAGCAGTTCTTC	CASSPGTSGRYNEQFF
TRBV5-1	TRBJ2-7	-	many	TGCGCCAGCAGCTTGGGACAGGTGGTTAGCGGTTACGAGCAGTACTTC	CASSLGQVVSGYEQYF
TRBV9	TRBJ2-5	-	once	TGTGCCAGCAGTGATACACGGGCTAGCGCGTCTTGGTACCAAGAGACCCAGTACTTC	CASSDTRASASWYQETQYF
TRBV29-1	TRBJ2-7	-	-	TGCAGCGTTGAAGAAGGGGTTTACGAGCAGTACTTC	CSVEEGVYEQYF
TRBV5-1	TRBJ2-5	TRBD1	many	TGCGCCAGCAGCTTGAGTGCAGGGGGCATGGAGACCCAGTACTTC	CASSLSAGGMETQYF
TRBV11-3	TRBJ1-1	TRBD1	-	TGTGCCAGCAGCCGCACAGGGGTTACTGAAGCTTTCTTT	CASSRTGVTEAFF
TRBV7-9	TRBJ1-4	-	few	TGTGCCAGCAGCTTAGCGGGGTCGCCTAATGAAAAACTGTTTTTT	CASSLAGSPNEKLFF
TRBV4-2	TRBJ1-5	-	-	TGTGCCAGCAGCCAAGAGCCGGGAACCGGTCAGCCCCAGCATTTT	CASSQEPGTGQPQHF
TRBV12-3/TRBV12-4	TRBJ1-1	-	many	TGTGCCAGCACCCCGCAGGCCCTGAACACTGAAGCTTTCTTT	CASTPQALNTEAFF
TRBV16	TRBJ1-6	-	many	TGTGCCAGCAGCCCCGACAGGAGTTCACCCCTCCACTTT	CASSPDRSSPLHF
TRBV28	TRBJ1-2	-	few	TGTGCCAGCAATTCGGGGGCCTGGAGCTACACCTTC	CASNSGAWSYTF
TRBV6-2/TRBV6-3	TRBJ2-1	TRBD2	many	TGTGCCAGCAGTTACCTAGGACTAGCAAACAATGAGCAGTTCTTC	CASSYLGLANNEQFF
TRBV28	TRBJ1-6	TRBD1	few	TGTGCCAGCAGACCTACTCAGGGGGCTAGCTCACCCCTCCACTTT	CASRPTQGASSPLHF
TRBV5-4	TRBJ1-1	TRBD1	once	TGTGCCAGCAGCTGGGACAGGGGAAAAGGTTTCTTT	CASSWDRGKGFF
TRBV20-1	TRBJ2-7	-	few	TGCAGTGCCACTCTCCCGGGATCCCCCGGGCAGTACTTC	CSATLPGSPGQYF
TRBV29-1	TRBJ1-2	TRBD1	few	TGCAGTCACACCCCCAGGGGACAGGGGGCCGGCTACACCTTC	CSHTPRGQGAGYTF
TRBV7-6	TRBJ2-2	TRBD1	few	TGTGCCAGCAGCTTAGGACAGGGGGCCGGGGAGCTGTTTTTT	CASSLGQGAGELFF
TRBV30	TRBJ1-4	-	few	TGTGCCTCCCTACAGGGTGCAGAAAAACTGTTTTTT	CASLQGAEKLFF
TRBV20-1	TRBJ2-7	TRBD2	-	TGCAGTGCAACCTCTAGCGGGGGGAACTACGAGCAGTACTTC	CSATSSGGNYEQYF
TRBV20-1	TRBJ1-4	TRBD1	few	TGCAGTGCTAGACCTACAGGGGAGCGGAATGAAAAACTGTTTTTT	CSARPTGERNEKLFF
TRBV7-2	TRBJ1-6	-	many	TGTGCCAGCAGCTTAGGAGGACGAGGGGGATACTATAATTCACCCCTCCACTTT	CASSLGGRGGYYNSPLHF
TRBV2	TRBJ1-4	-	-	TGTGCCAGCAGTGAACGGAGTATCGAGGCTAATGAAAAACTGTTTTTT	CASSERSIEANEKLFF
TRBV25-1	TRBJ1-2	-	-	TGTGCCAGCAGTCTACACCTACAGGGTGGCTACACCTTC	CASSLHLQGGYTF
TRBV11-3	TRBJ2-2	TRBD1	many	TGTGCCAGCATTGACAGGGGAAATCGGACCGGGGAGCTGTTTTTT	CASIDRGNRTGELFF
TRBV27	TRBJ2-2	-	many	TGTGCCAGCAGCTCAGGAAGGGTCCGGGACACCGGGGAGCTGTTTTTT	CASSSGRVRDTGELFF
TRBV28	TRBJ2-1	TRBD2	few	TGTGCCAGCAGTTTCCCCGGGAGGGCTCCTGAGCAGTTCTTC	CASSFPGRAPEQFF
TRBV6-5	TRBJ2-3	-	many	TGTGCCAGCAGCCGAGGGACAACCCGTAGCACAGATACGCAGTATTTT	CASSRGTTRSTDTQYF
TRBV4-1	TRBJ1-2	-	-	TGCGCCAGCAGCCAAGAGCCCCAGAACTATGGCTACACCTTC	CASSQEPQNYGYTF
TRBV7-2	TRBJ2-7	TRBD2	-	TGTGCCAGCAGCTCAAGACTAGCGGGAGCTGGCCTCGAGCAGTACTTC	CASSSRLAGAGLEQYF
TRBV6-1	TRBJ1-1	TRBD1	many	TGTGCCAGCTCTAATGTCGGGACAGGGAGCCCGAACACCGAAGCTTTCTTT	CASSNVGTGSPNTEAFF
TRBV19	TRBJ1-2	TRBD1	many	TGTGCCAGTAGATCCCCGACAGGGGGACTCCTTAGGGGCTACACCTTC	CASRSPTGGLLRGYTF
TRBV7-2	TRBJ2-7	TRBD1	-	TGTGCCAGCAGCTTAGCCCCGGGACAGAGCTCCTACGAGCAGTACTTC	CASSLAPGQSSYEQYF
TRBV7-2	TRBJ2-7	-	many	TGTGCCAGCAGCTTAGAAGTGAGCTCCTACGAGCAGTACTTC	CASSLEVSSYEQYF
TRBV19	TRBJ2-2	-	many	TGTGCCAGTAGTGTCCCCTCGGGGACCTACACCGGGGAGCTGTTTTTT	CASSVPSGTYTGELFF
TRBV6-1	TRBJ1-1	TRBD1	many	TGTGCCAGCAGTGAAGTGGGGACAGCTATGAACACTGAAGCTTTCTTT	CASSEVGTAMNTEAFF
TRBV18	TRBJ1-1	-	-	TGTGCCAGCTCTCCCCCGAACACTGAAGCTTTCTTT	CASSPPNTEAFF
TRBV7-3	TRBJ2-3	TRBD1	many	TGTGCCAGCAGCCTGGACAGGGGGCGAGATACGCAGTATTTT	CASSLDRGRDTQYF
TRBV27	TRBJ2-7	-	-	TGTGCCAGCAGTTTATTTGCGGGCCGACAGGAGCAGTACTTC	CASSLFAGRQEQYF
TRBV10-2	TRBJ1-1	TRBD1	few	TGCGCCAGCAGTACAGGGACAGGGACTGAAGCTTTCTTT	CASSTGTGTEAFF